The clone carrying this TCR beta chain appeared a few times. Its matching antigen is unknown. The sample is drawn from a study of identical twins. Study results and limitations: Invariant MAIT and iNKT cells are populations that could partly confound zero-insertion analyses. Out-of-frame alpha sequences common to twins were enriched for low generation probability. Weaker excess twin sharing was observed in beta out-of-frame sequences. Clonotypes of the beta chain that were abundant in cord blood carried fewer insertions (memory repertoires showed none).

MiXCR, applied by TCRdb to the 5' RACE reads, yields one record per CDR3 protein. The sample lists around 1.7 million distinct CDR3 sequences; around 29% were seen once. The CDR3 covers 14 residues. CDR1 is DFQATT and CDR2 is SNEGSKA in the germline V gene (reference sequence). With V trimmed by 1 base and J by 4 bases, 6 bases remained unmatched. The sequence came from a newborn girl in good health. The material sequenced was cord blood. This rearrangement joins TRBV20-1 to TRBJ2-5; 7 positions agree with TRBD1. CDR3 region: CSARGYWTGETQYF. The DNA of the CDR3 is TGCAGTGCTAGAGGTTATTGGACAGGAGAGACCCAGTACTTC.